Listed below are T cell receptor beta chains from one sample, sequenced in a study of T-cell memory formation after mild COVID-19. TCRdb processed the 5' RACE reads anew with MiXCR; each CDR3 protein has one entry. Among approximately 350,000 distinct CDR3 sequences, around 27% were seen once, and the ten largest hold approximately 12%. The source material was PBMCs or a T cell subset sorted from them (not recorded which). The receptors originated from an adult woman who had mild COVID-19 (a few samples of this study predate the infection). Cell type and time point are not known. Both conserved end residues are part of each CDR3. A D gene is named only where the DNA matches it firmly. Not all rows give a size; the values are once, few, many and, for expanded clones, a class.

TGTGCCAGCGGGCGAAGGACAGATACGCAGTATTTT CASGRRTDTQYF few TRBJ2-3 . TRBV12-3/TRBV12-4
TGTGCCAGCAATCCCGGGATCCAAGAGACCCAGTACTTC CASNPGIQETQYF few TRBJ2-5 . TRBV12-3/TRBV12-4
TGCGCCAGCAGCCAAGTGGGAGGCCGGGACTTCTCCTACGAGCAGTACTTC CASSQVGGRDFSYEQYF . TRBJ2-7 . TRBV4-1
TGTGCCAGCAGCCCCTGGACTAGCGGGGGAAGCTCCTACGAGCAGTACTTC CASSPWTSGGSSYEQYF . TRBJ2-7 TRBD2 TRBV7-2
TGTGCCAGCAGTTTGTGGCGGTCCTACGAGCAGTACTTC CASSLWRSYEQYF . TRBJ2-7 . TRBV6-2/TRBV6-3
TGCGCCAGCAGCGACAGCTACATGAACACTGAAGCTTTCTTT CASSDSYMNTEAFF few TRBJ1-1 . TRBV5-1
TGTGCCAGCAGCCTGAGGAGAGTGGGAGCTGAAGCTTTCTTT CASSLRRVGAEAFF once TRBJ1-1 . TRBV13
TGTGCCACCAGCGGGGAGAGAAAGCGGGGCACAGATACGCAGTATTTT CATSGERKRGTDTQYF . TRBJ2-3 . TRBV15
TGTGCCAGCAGCCGACCTAGCTACAATGAGCAGTTCTTC CASSRPSYNEQFF few TRBJ2-1 . TRBV27
TGTGCCAGCAGCACTATGCGAACAACTAATGAAAAACTGTTTTTT CASSTMRTTNEKLFF few TRBJ1-4 . TRBV7-2
TGTGCCAGCAGAGACGGGGGCCTTGGGGGCTACACCTTC CASRDGGLGGYTF . TRBJ1-2 . TRBV3-1
TGTGCCAGCAGCGCGGCGACGGAGCAGTACTTC CASSAATEQYF few TRBJ2-7 . TRBV9
TGTGCCAGCAGTCCAACTAGCGGGAGGGAAAATGAGCAGTTCTTC CASSPTSGRENEQFF few TRBJ2-1 TRBD2 TRBV12-3/TRBV12-4
TGTGCCAGCAGTGTGGACGGTCGAGAATGGAACACCATATATTTT CASSVDGREWNTIYF few TRBJ1-3 . TRBV9
TGTGCCAGCAGCCACCGGAGCGGACTAGCGTATGGGGAATACAATGAGCAGTTCTTC CASSHRSGLAYGEYNEQFF few TRBJ2-1 TRBD2 TRBV11-3
TGTGCCATCAGTGATGCTAGCGGGAGCGAGACCCAGTACTTC CAISDASGSETQYF few TRBJ2-5 TRBD2 TRBV10-3
TGTGCCAGCAGTTTCGGGGACGGGAACACTGAAGCTTTCTTT CASSFGDGNTEAFF few TRBJ1-1 . TRBV27
TGTGCCAGCAACTCCGACAGGGAAGGGCCCTATGGCTACACCTTC CASNSDREGPYGYTF . TRBJ1-2 TRBD1 TRBV6-2/TRBV6-3
TGTGCCAGCAGCCGAGCGGGCCCCTACGAGCAGTACTTC CASSRAGPYEQYF . TRBJ2-7 . TRBV6-2/TRBV6-3
TGCGCCAGCAGCCAACTCTCTGTAGGACCGAACACTGAAGCTTTCTTT CASSQLSVGPNTEAFF . TRBJ1-1 . TRBV4-3
TGTGCCAGCAGCCAAGATGGGGCGGGGGGGCCCGGTGGTACGCAGTATTTT CASSQDGAGGPGGTQYF many TRBJ2-3 TRBD2 TRBV4-2
TGTGCCAGCAGCCGAGGACTAATGAACACTGAAGCTTTCTTT CASSRGLMNTEAFF . TRBJ1-1 . TRBV3-1
TGTGCCAGCAGTTACCCCGGGACAGGGTTAGAAAAACTGTTTTTT CASSYPGTGLEKLFF once TRBJ1-4 TRBD1 TRBV6-6
TGTGCCAGCAGTTTAGCTAGCGGGAGGGTGGATACGCAGTATTTT CASSLASGRVDTQYF . TRBJ2-3 TRBD2 TRBV12-3/TRBV12-4
TGTGCCAGCAGCCAAGAGCCCCCCGGACTAGCGGGGAACCAAGAGACCCAGTACTTC CASSQEPPGLAGNQETQYF few TRBJ2-5 TRBD2 TRBV14
TGCAGTGCTGCACGAAACGGACTGTCCTACGAGCAGTACTTC CSAARNGLSYEQYF few TRBJ2-7 . TRBV20-1
TGTGCTAGCAGCTTAGCCAGGACGGGCGAGCAGTACTTC CASSLARTGEQYF . TRBJ2-7 . TRBV7-7
TGTGCCAGCAGTCCCCAGGAGACGGCGTGGATAGACGAGCAGTACTTC CASSPQETAWIDEQYF . TRBJ2-7 . TRBV12-3/TRBV12-4
TGTGCCAGCAGTGCGACACTAGCGGGAGAGAGGGATGAGCAGTTCTTC CASSATLAGERDEQFF . TRBJ2-1 TRBD2 TRBV27
TGTGCCAGCAGCCAAGCCGGGGAGCTGTTTTTT CASSQAGELFF many TRBJ2-2 . TRBV3-1
TGTGCCAGCAGTGAAGAGGGGGGGCATCGTGGCTACACCTTC CASSEEGGHRGYTF . TRBJ1-2 . TRBV2
TGTGCCAGCTCACCACAACAGGGAGAAGGCTATGGCTACACCTTC CASSPQQGEGYGYTF . TRBJ1-2 . TRBV18
TGTGCCAGCAGTGAACTAGTTAGCTCTGGAAACACCATATATTTT CASSELVSSGNTIYF few TRBJ1-3 . TRBV2
TGCGCCAGCAGCTCCGGGGACAGGGCCTTAAGCTCCTACGAGCAGTACTTC CASSSGDRALSSYEQYF few TRBJ2-7 TRBD1 TRBV5-1
TGTGCCAGCAGTGTGCAGGGGGCAGGGTACGAGCAGTACTTC CASSVQGAGYEQYF few TRBJ2-7 TRBD1 TRBV2
TGCGCCAGCAGCGTCTCCGGGACTAGCGGCTACGAGCAGTACTTC CASSVSGTSGYEQYF . TRBJ2-7 TRBD2 TRBV10-2
TGTGCCAGCAGTTTTTGGACAGGGGGTTGGGAGCAGTACTTC CASSFWTGGWEQYF . TRBJ2-7 TRBD1 TRBV12-3/TRBV12-4
TGTGCCAGCAGCGTAGAGTCGAGGGGGCTTAGCGAGCAGTACTTC CASSVESRGLSEQYF . TRBJ2-7 TRBD1 TRBV9
TGCGCCAGCAGCTCCCCGGAGGGCCCTAACTATGGCTACACCTTC CASSSPEGPNYGYTF few TRBJ1-2 . TRBV5-1
TGTGCCAGCAGTTCGATCAGCGCCGCCTACAATGAGCAGTTCTTC CASSSISAAYNEQFF few TRBJ2-1 . TRBV6-2/TRBV6-3
TGTGCCAGCAGTGCTTTAGGAGGGAACACCGGGGAGCTGTTTTTT CASSALGGNTGELFF many TRBJ2-2 . TRBV25-1
TGCGCCAGCAGCCTGCCGGGACTAGGCCTTAAAGATACGCAGTATTTT CASSLPGLGLKDTQYF . TRBJ2-3 TRBD2 TRBV5-1
TGTGCCAGCAGCTCTACGGGCTCGCGGGAGCGCAATGAGCAGTTCTTC CASSSTGSRERNEQFF few TRBJ2-1 TRBD2 TRBV7-2
TGTGCCACCCAAGCGGGGGGGCGAGAGCAGTTCTTC CATQAGGREQFF once TRBJ2-1 TRBD2 TRBV19
TGTGCCAGCAGCTTCAAGGGAGTTGGGGGAGATACGCAGTATTTT CASSFKGVGGDTQYF few TRBJ2-3 . TRBV7-2
TGTGCCAGCAGTTTATGGACTAGCGGGGCTGGAGATACGCAGTATTTT CASSLWTSGAGDTQYF few TRBJ2-3 TRBD2 TRBV27
TGTGCCAGCAGCATCAACCACAGGGTCGGAGAGACCCAGTACTTC CASSINHRVGETQYF few TRBJ2-5 . TRBV3-1
TGTGCCAGCAGTCACCCGGGACAAGGAAACACCATATATTTT CASSHPGQGNTIYF . TRBJ1-3 . TRBV6-5